This T cell receptor beta chain was obtained from a study of T cell clusters in autoimmune cytopenias. For the study at large: Per sample, median TRB depth was approximately 48,000 reads, yielding a median about 2,400 distinct clonotypes. Points from the study as a whole: TRB repertoire shifts in secondary cytopenia and chronic lymphocytic leukemia mostly reflected lymphoma, not autoimmunity. A dominant lymphoma-associated repertoire apparently masked the cluster-lack signature in secondary cytopenia versus chronic lymphocytic leukemia. Physiological T cell clusters of healthy donors were apparently absent in primary autoimmune cytopenia patients.

With respect to this clonotype: Its matching antigen is unknown.

Per the germline V gene, CDR1 is LNHDA and CDR2 is SQIVND (reference sequence). The CDR3 extends over 12 amino acids. TRB was amplified from about 270 ng of peripheral blood genomic DNA per sample. TRB rearrangements were amplified by touch-down multiplex PCR with mixed TRB-A/B primers. TCRdb processed the multiplex PCR reads again and assigns one entry to each CDR3 protein, with no DNA. The table for this sample gives roughly 8,300 distinct CDR3 sequences. The source of this sequence is a human donor with an autoimmune cytopenia or autoimmune hepatitis (not recorded which). The chain uses TRBV19 and TRBJ1-2; TCRdb proposes TRBD1, but this gene call is untestable without DNA. Sequencing was done on a sample of peripheral blood. Here the CDR3 reads CASSFRQGGYTF. The full variable domain, its missing parts supplied by reference TRBV19 and TRBJ1-2, is DGGITQSPKYLFRKEGQNVTLSCEQNLNHDAMYWYRQDPGQGLRLIYYSQIVNDFQKGDIAEGYSVSREKKESFPLTVTSAQKNPTAFYLCASSFRQGGYTFGSGTRLTVV.